Each of the 8 T cell receptor beta chains below was sequenced from the same sample in a study of shared T cell receptors in the human thymus. Repertoires were generated with immunoSEQ multiplex PCR, while TCRdb's copy carries only in-frame clones and drops some. The table has about 500,000 clones, around three quarters seen once. The same sample was also used in a study of human thymus T cells.

The sequencing input was thymocytes. The receptors come from a boy younger than two with a congenital heart defect.

V is TRBV30 and J is TRBJ1-4; D remains unclear. V lost 4 bases, J lost 5 bases, and 17 bases lay in between. Germline V gene sequence: CDR1 GTSNPN, CDR2 SVGIG (reference sequence). The CDR3 has 15 amino acids. CDR3 amino acids: CAWKEGPIPNEKLFF. The CDR3 DNA reads as TGTGCCTGGAAGGAGGGCCCTATCCCGAATGAAAAACTGTTTTTT.

This chain uses TRBV19 with TRBJ1-5, with TRBD1 matching 11 bases. V gave up 6 bases and J gave up 5 bases; unmatched junction bases: 3. The CDR3 is 14 residues long. Germline V gene sequence: CDR1 LNHDA, CDR2 SQIVND (reference sequence). The CDR3 here is CASSGTGGDQPQHF. The CDR3 bases are TGTGCCAGTAGCGGGACAGGGGGAGATCAGCCCCAGCATTTT.

The chain has TRBV5-1 and TRBJ2-1, with 14 positions matching TRBD2. This CDR3 has 14 amino acids. Germline V gives CDR1 SGHRS, CDR2 YFSETQ. The J segment lost 9 bases and the V segment lost 5 bases, leaving 4 bases of the junction unmatched. In DNA, the CDR3 is TGCGCCAGCAGACCGGGACTAGCGGGAGTTGAGCAGTTCTTC. The encoded protein is CASRPGLAGVEQFF.

This rearrangement joins TRBV19 to TRBJ1-2; the D gene is possibly TRBD1 (5 bases). The CDR3 runs to 17 residues. V lost 3 bases and J lost 8, with 25 bases in between. The germline V gene has CDR1 LNHDA and CDR2 SQIVND (reference sequence). Here the CDR3 reads CASSMSPPRQREPGYTF. CDR3 DNA: TGTGCCAGTAGTATGTCACCCCCGAGACAGAGAGAACCAGGCTACACCTTC.

This chain joins TRBV18 and TRBJ2-1; TRBD2 matches at 9 bases. The V segment lost 3 bases and the J segment 3 bases; nucleotides outside the gene matches: 9. The CDR3 runs to 17 residues. The germline V gene has CDR1 KGHSH and CDR2 LQKENI. CDR3: CASSPRVAGVHYNEQFF. The DNA of the CDR3 is TGTGCCAGCTCACCCCGAGTAGCGGGAGTACACTACAATGAGCAGTTCTTC.

This chain connects TRBV18 to TRBJ2-1; D remains unclear. The CDR3 extends over 14 amino acids. The germline V and J ends were trimmed by 2 bases and 6 bases, with 11 bases remaining between them. CDR1 is KGHSH, CDR2 LQKENI, per germline. CDR3 in DNA: TGTGCCAGCTCACCATGTGAAGGCGGCAATGAGCAGTTCTTC. It codes for CASSPCEGGNEQFF.

The rearrangement links TRBV7-6 to TRBJ2-7; no reliable D call. Germline V lookup: CDR1 SGHVS, CDR2 FNYEAQ. The CDR3 sequence is 12 residues long. Between the trimmed V and J ends, which lost 4 bases and 1 base, there was a span of 5 bases. Here the CDR3 DNA reads TGTGCCAGCAGCTCCACTTCCTACGAGCAGTACTTC. Residues: CASSSTSYEQYF.

This chain uses TRBV11-2 with TRBJ2-2; maybe TRBD1 (5 bases). The CDR3 runs to 15 residues. The V end lost 1 base, the J end lost 3 bases, and 9 bases lay between the germline ends. Germline V CDR1 and CDR2: SGHAT, FQNNGV. The CDR3, as DNA: TGTGCCAGCAGCTTAGGGGGCTCGTACACCGGGGAGCTGTTTTTT. Translated, it gives CASSLGGSYTGELFF.